One sample yielded the 13 T cell receptor beta chains listed below, sequenced in a study of cytotoxic CD8 clonotypes in ibrutinib-treated CLL. The method was immunoSEQ multiplex PCR; TCRdb's version includes in-frame clones alone and lacks a portion of them. Here the sample spans around 250,000 clones, 60% to 75% being singletons. The sample here was PBMCs, taken after 24 months of ibrutinib treatment. The receptors were sampled from a human donor with chronic lymphocytic leukemia.

This clone was observed a few times. The chain uses TRBV6-5 and TRBJ2-7; 10 bases fit TRBD1. Germline loops: CDR1 MNHEY, CDR2 SVGAGI. The CDR3 length is 15 residues. Trimming removed 5 bases from V and 2 bases from J; junction bases left unmatched: 6. The CDR3 reads CASSRLGQGAYEQYF. CDR3 nucleotides: TGTGCCAGCAGTCGTCTAGGACAGGGGGCCTACGAGCAGTACTTC.

The genes are TRBV4-3 and TRBJ2-7; the match to TRBD2 covers 7 bases. V lost 1 base, J lost 5 bases, and 14 bases stayed unmatched. Germline CDR1 and CDR2: LGHNA and YSLEER. The CDR3 is 17 residues long. CDR3 coding DNA: TGCGCCAGCAGCCAAGTCTATAAAGCGGGAAGACTCGACGAGCAGTACTTC. This translates into CASSQVYKAGRLDEQYF.

This clone was counted between two and nine times. The chain couples TRBV2 to TRBJ2-3; 8 bases line up with TRBD1. Germline V gene data show CDR1 as SNHLY and CDR2 as FYNNEI. The CDR3 extends over 14 amino acids. The ends lost 3 bases at V and 4 bases at J; junction bases unmatched: 3. DNA of the CDR3: TGTGCCAGCAGTGACAGGGGGCACCCAGATACGCAGTATTTT. Amino acids: CASSDRGHPDTQYF. The whole variable domain, filled in from reference TRBV2 and TRBJ2-3, reads EPEVTQTPSHQVTQMGQEVILRCVPISNHLYFYWYRQILGQKVEFLVSFYNNEISEKSEIFDDQFSVERPDGSNFTLKIRSTKLEDSAMYFCASSDRGHPDTQYFGPGTRLTVL.

The chain combines TRBV7-2 with TRBJ2-2; D remains ambiguous. Germline lookup yields CDR1 SGHTA and CDR2 FQGNSA. The CDR3 loop spans 13 amino acids. V lost 5 bases and J lost 4, with 8 bases in between. The CDR3 DNA reads as TGTGCCAGCAGCGGCGAGCTCACCGGGGAGCTGTTTTTT. Translating gives CASSGELTGELFF.

V gene TRBV6-5 combines with J gene TRBJ1-1; no reliable D call. With 8 bases removed from V and 1 base from J, the gap between germline ends came to 8 bases. The CDR3 is 12 amino acids. Germline-derived CDR1 and CDR2 are MNHEY and SVGAGI. Here the CDR3 reads CASWSPNTEAFF. Here the CDR3 DNA reads TGTGCCAGCTGGTCACCGAACACTGAAGCTTTCTTT.

This clone was detected once. The chain is built from TRBV5-4 and TRBJ1-1, with D possibly TRBD1 on 5 matching bases. The V end was cut by 5 bases, the J end by 6 bases, with 14 bases between. This CDR3 has 13 amino acids. Germline values: CDR1 SGHNT, CDR2 YYREEE (reference sequence). The CDR3 is CASSAGSKAEAFF. Written as DNA, the CDR3 is TGTGCCAGCAGTGCAGGGAGTAAGGCTGAAGCTTTCTTT.

The chain has TRBV4-1 and TRBJ2-7; 13 positions match TRBD2. The CDR3 covers 16 residues. Germline V gives CDR1 MGHRA, CDR2 YSYEKL. The J segment lost 1 base and the V segment lost 0 bases, leaving 0 bases of the junction unmatched. CDR3 sequence reads: CASSQEGLAGSYEQYF. CDR3 coding DNA: TGCGCCAGCAGCCAAGAGGGACTAGCGGGGTCCTACGAGCAGTACTTC.

The chain links TRBV6-9 to TRBJ2-1, with TRBD1 matching 9 bases. CDR1 is MNHGY, CDR2 SVAAGI, per germline. V gave up 4 bases and J gave up 4 bases; unmatched junction bases: 5. The CDR3 extends over 15 amino acids. The CDR3 DNA sequence: TGTGCCAGCAGTTTTGGGACAGGGTCTTACAATGAGCAGTTCTTC. Translation gives CASSFGTGSYNEQFF.

This clone was counted only a few times. V is TRBV7-8 and J is TRBJ2-1; 11 nucleotides agree with TRBD2. V dropped 4 bases and J dropped 2; count of bases not matched to a gene: 4. Germline V gene data show CDR1 as SGHVS and CDR2 as FQNEAQ. This CDR3 is built from 16 residues. In DNA, the CDR3 is TGTGCCAGCAGCTCGACTAGCGGGACAACCTACAATGAGCAGTTCTTC. This encodes CASSSTSGTTYNEQFF.

The J gene is TRBJ2-6, the V gene TRBV5-6, with D tentatively TRBD2 (6 bases). V was clipped by 4 bases and J by 0 bases, with 17 bases between them. The CDR3 loop spans 18 amino acids. Germline V CDR1 and CDR2: SGHDT, YYEEEE. The CDR3 sequence: CASSGKGLPSSGANVLTF. The CDR3 region has the DNA TGTGCCAGCAGCGGAAAGGGACTGCCCAGCTCTGGGGCCAACGTCCTGACTTTC.

The rearrangement uses TRBV7-2 and TRBJ1-1, with D perhaps matching TRBD1 (5 bases). Germline-derived CDR1 and CDR2 are SGHTA and FQGNSA. The CDR3 extends over 14 amino acids. V lost 5 bases to trimming and J lost 5 bases, with 15 bases between them. CDR3 in amino acids: CASSRPQGWTEAFF. CDR3 sequence (DNA): TGTGCCAGCAGCCGACCCCAGGGTTGGACTGAAGCTTTCTTT.

This clone was observed a few times. The chain has TRBV5-1 and TRBJ2-4; no definite D call. Deletions cut 0 bases from V and 2 bases from J, with 9 bases between. Germline values: CDR1 SGHRS, CDR2 YFSETQ. This CDR3 spans 15 amino acids. CDR3 region: CASSLVPGSKNIQYF. The CDR3 nucleotides read TGCGCCAGCAGCTTGGTCCCGGGTTCCAAAAACATTCAGTACTTC.

This clone was seen only a few times. Germline and junction disagree at one end, which may indicate a read error. This chain links TRBV7-7 with TRBJ2-1; TRBD2 matches 7 bases. The length of the CDR3 is 14 residues. Germline V lookup: CDR1 SSHAT, CDR2 FNYEAQ (reference sequence). As DNA, the CDR3 is TGTGCTAGCAGCTTAGACGGGAGGTTAAATGAGCAGTTCTTC. This sequence encodes CASSLDGRLNEQFF.